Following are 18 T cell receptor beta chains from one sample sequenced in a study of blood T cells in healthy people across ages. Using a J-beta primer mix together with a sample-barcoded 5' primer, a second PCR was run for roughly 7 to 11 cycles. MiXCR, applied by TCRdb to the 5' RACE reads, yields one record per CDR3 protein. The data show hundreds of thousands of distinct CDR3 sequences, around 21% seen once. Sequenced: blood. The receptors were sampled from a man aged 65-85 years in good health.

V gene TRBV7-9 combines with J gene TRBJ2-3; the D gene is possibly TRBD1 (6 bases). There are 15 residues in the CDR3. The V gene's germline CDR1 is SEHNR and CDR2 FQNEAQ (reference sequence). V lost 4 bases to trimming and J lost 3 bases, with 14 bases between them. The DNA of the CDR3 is TGTGCCAGCAGCTCGAGAGGGGGAGAGACAGATACGCAGTATTTT. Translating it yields CASSSRGGETDTQYF.

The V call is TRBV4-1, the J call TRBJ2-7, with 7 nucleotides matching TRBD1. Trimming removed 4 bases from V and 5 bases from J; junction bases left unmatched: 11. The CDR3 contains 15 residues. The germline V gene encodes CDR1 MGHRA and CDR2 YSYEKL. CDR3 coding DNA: TGCGCCAGCAGCCCGAAGATCGACAGGGCCAACGAGCAGTACTTC. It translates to CASSPKIDRANEQYF.

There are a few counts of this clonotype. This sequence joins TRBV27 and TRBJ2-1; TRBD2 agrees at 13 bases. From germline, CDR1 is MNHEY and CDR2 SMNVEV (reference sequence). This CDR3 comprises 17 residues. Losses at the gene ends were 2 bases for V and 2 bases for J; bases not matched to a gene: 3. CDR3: CASSLPTSGRAYNEQFF. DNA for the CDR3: TGTGCCAGCAGTTTACCCACTAGCGGGAGGGCCTACAATGAGCAGTTCTTC.

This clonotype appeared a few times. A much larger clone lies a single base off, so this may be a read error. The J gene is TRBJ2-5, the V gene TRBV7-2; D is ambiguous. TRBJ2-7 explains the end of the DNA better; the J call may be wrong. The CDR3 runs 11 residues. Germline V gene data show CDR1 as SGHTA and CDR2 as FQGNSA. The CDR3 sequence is CACSSAYEQYF. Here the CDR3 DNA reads TGTGCCTGCAGCTCCGCCTACGAGCAGTACTTC.

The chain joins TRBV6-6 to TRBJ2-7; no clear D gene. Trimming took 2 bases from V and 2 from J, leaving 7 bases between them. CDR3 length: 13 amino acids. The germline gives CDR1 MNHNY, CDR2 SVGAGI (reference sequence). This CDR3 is CASSYTLPYEQYF. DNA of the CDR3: TGTGCCAGCAGTTACACCCTCCCCTACGAGCAGTACTTC.

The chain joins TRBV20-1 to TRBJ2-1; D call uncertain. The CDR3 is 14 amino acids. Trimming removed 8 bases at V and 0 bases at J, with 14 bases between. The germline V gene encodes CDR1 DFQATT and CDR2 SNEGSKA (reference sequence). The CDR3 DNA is TGCAGTCCACTGGACCTGAGCTCCTACAATGAGCAGTTCTTC. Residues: CSPLDLSSYNEQFF.

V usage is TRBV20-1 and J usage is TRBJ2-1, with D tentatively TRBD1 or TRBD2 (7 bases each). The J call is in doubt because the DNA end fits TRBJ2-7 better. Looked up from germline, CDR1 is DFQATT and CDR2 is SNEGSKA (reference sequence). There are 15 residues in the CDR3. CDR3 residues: CSARDRAGGAYEQYF. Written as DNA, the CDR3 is TGCAGTGCTAGAGATCGGGCAGGGGGGGCCTACGAGCAGTACTTC.

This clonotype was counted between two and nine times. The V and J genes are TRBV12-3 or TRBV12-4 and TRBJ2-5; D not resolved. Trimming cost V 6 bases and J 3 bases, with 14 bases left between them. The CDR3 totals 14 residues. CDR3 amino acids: CASSIRPVEETQYF. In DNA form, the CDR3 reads TGTGCCAGCAGCATCAGGCCCGTGGAAGAGACCCAGTACTTC.

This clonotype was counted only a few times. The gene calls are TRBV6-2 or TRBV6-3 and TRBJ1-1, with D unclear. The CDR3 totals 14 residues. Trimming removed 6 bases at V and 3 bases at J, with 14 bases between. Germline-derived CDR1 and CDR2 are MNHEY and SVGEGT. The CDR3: CASRHLRRDTEAFF. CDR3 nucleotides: TGTGCCAGCAGGCACTTACGGCGTGACACTGAAGCTTTCTTT.

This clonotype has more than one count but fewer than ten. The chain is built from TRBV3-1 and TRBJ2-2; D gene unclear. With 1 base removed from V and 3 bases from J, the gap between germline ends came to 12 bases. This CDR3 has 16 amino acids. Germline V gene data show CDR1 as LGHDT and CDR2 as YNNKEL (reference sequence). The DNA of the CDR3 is TGTGCCAGCAGCCAAGGAGACCACGGGTACACCGGGGAGCTGTTTTTT. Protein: CASSQGDHGYTGELFF.

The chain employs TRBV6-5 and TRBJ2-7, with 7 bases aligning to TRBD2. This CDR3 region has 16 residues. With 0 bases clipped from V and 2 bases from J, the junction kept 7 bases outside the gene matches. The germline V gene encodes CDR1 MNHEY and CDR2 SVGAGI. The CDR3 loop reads CASSYSISGPTYEQYF. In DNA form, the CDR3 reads TGTGCCAGCAGTTACTCAATTAGCGGGCCAACCTACGAGCAGTACTTC.

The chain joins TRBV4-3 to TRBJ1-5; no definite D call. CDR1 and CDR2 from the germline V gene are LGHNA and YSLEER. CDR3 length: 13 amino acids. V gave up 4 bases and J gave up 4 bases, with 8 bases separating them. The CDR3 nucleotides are TGCGCCAGCAGCCCTGCGAGGAATCAGCCCCAGCATTTT. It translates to CASSPARNQPQHF.

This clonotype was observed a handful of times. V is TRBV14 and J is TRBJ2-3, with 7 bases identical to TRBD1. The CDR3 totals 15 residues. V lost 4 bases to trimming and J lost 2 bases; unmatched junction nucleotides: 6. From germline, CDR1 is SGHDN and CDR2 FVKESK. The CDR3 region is CASSPQTGPTDTQYF. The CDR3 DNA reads TGTGCCAGCAGCCCCCAGACAGGGCCCACAGATACGCAGTATTTT. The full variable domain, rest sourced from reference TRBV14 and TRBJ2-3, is EAGVTQFPSHSVIEKGQTVTLRCDPISGHDNLYWYRRVMGKEIKFLLHFVKESKQDESGMPNNRFLAERTGGTYSTLKVQPAELEDSGVYFCASSPQTGPTDTQYFGPGTRLTVL.

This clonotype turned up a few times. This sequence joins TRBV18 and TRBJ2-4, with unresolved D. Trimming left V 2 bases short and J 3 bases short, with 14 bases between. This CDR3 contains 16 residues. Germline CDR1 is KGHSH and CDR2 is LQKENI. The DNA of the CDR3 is TGTGCCAGCTCACCAAGAGGCACGCTAGACAAAAACATTCAGTACTTC. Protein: CASSPRGTLDKNIQYF.

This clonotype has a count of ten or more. The CDR3 coding sequence is TGTGCCAGCAGCTCGACTAGCGGGAGGGCCGATGAGCAGTTCTTC. Translation gives CASSSTSGRADEQFF. The V gene is TRBV7-3, the J gene TRBJ2-1; 14 bases are shared with TRBD2. The CDR3 consists of 15 residues. V lost 4 bases and J lost 8; bases outside the gene matches: 4. CDR1 and CDR2 from the germline V gene are SGHTA and FQGTGA.

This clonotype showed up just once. The CDR3 loop reads CASSKTGDTEAFF. Written as DNA, the CDR3 is TGTGCCAGCAGCAAAACAGGGGACACTGAAGCTTTCTTT. This chain links TRBV6-6 with TRBJ1-1; 7 nucleotides agree with TRBD1. CDR3 length equals 13 residues. Losses at the gene ends were 6 bases for V and 3 bases for J; bases not matched to a gene: 4. CDR1 is MNHNY and CDR2 is SVGAGI in the germline V gene (reference sequence).

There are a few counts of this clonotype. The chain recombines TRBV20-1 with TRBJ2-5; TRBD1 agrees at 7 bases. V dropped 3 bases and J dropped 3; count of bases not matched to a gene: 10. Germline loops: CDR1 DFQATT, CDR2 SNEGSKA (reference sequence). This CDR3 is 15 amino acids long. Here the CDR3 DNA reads TGCAGTGCTAGCCCAACCTTGACAGGGAAAGAGACCCAGTACTTC. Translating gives CSASPTLTGKETQYF.

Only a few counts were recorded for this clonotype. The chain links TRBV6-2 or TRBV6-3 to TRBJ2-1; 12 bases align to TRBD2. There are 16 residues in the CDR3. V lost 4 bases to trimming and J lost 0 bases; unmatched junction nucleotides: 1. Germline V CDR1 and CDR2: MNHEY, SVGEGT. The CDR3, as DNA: TGTGCCAGCAGTTGGGGACTAGCGGGCTCCTACAATGAGCAGTTCTTC. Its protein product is CASSWGLAGSYNEQFF.